The 12 T cell receptor beta chains given below trace back to one sample, sequenced in a study of T cells in Graves' hyperthyroidism and ophthalmopathy. The TCR beta CDR3 regions underwent amplification using RNA transcripts as the source. HTBI primers drove first-round RT-PCR of the TCR CDR3. TCRdb itself ran the multiplex PCR reads through MiXCR, one entry per CDR3 protein. This sample has hundreds of thousands of distinct CDR3 sequences, with less than 25% found just once. The sample consisted of blood. The source of these receptors is a man aged 30-40 years with Graves' ophthalmopathy.

The CDR3 is CASSPMGGDTGELFF. The CDR3 region has the DNA TGTGCCAGCAGCCCCATGGGGGGGGACACCGGGGAGCTGTTTTTT. The rearrangement uses TRBV11-2 and TRBJ2-2; TRBD2 aligns across 7 bases. CDR1 and CDR2 (germline): SGHAT, FQNNGV. V was pared by 5 bases and J by 3 bases, with 6 bases of the junction left unmatched. The length of the CDR3 is 15 residues.

This clonotype was picked up a small number of times. The rearrangement joins TRBV2 to TRBJ1-5; no reliable D call. V lost 4 bases and J lost 3, with 7 bases in between. The CDR3 runs to 13 residues. Germline V gene sequence: CDR1 SNHLY, CDR2 FYNNEI. In nucleotides, the CDR3 is TGTGCCAGCAGTGGTCGGCTCAATCAGCCCCAGCATTTT. As protein: CASSGRLNQPQHF.

This clonotype has ten or more counts. The J gene is TRBJ1-1, the V gene TRBV24-1; D is undetermined. Per germline, CDR1 KGHDR and CDR2 SFDVKD. The CDR3 is made up of 13 amino acids. Deletions cut 4 bases from V and 4 bases from J, with 9 bases between. The CDR3 bases are TGTGCCACCAGTGACTCGGACCTCACTGAAGCTTTCTTT. This translates into CATSDSDLTEAFF.

This clonotype was seen a few times. This sequence joins TRBV11-2 and TRBJ2-1; tentative D call: TRBD2 (6 bases). The germline V gene has CDR1 SGHAT and CDR2 FQNNGV. The ends were cut back, 1 base at V and 2 bases at J, with 18 bases in the middle. The CDR3 length is 18 residues. The chain's CDR3 is CASSLVGGLAPTYNEQFF. The CDR3 region has the DNA TGTGCCAGCAGCTTAGTAGGAGGGCTAGCGCCCACCTACAATGAGCAGTTCTTC.

The V call is TRBV7-2, the J call TRBJ2-1, with D possibly being TRBD2 (5 bases). Trimming shortened V by 2 bases and J by 2 bases, and 10 bases separated the two germline ends. Germline CDR1 and CDR2: SGHTA and FQGNSA. The CDR3 extends over 15 amino acids. DNA of the CDR3: TGTGCCAGCAGCTTACGAGCGGAGGCCTACAATGAGCAGTTCTTC. This gives the protein CASSLRAEAYNEQFF.

This clonotype came up a few times. This sequence joins TRBV5-1 and TRBJ2-7; D call uncertain. The CDR3 totals 14 residues. Germline assignment: CDR1 SGHRS and CDR2 YFSETQ. V was pared by 4 bases and J by 0 bases, with 11 bases between. The CDR3 DNA is TGCGCCAGCAGCCCCAAGAGCCCCTCCTACGAGCAGTACTTC. Translated, it gives CASSPKSPSYEQYF.

The rearrangement uses TRBV7-9 and TRBJ1-1; D is unclear. Germline CDR1 reads SEHNR; CDR2 reads FQNEAQ (reference sequence). The CDR3 extends over 17 amino acids. V shed 1 base and J shed 4 bases, with 19 bases lying between them. The CDR3 loop reads CASSLDWRVKVFTEAFF. As DNA, the CDR3 is TGTGCCAGCAGCTTAGATTGGAGGGTGAAGGTTTTCACTGAAGCTTTCTTT.

This clonotype has ten or more counts. The junction departs from germline at one end; a sequencing error may be responsible. The chain employs TRBV7-2 and TRBJ1-2; possibly TRBD1 for D (6 bases). This CDR3 has 13 amino acids. From germline, CDR1 is SGHTA and CDR2 FQGNSA. This chain's CDR3 is CASTLGTNDGYTF. The CDR3 coding sequence is TGTGCCAGCACCTTAGGGACAAACGATGGCTACACCTTC.

This chain connects TRBV7-2 to TRBJ2-7; weak D call: TRBD1 (5 bases). The CDR3 sequence is 14 residues long. The germline V gene encodes CDR1 SGHTA and CDR2 FQGNSA. Trimming cost V 2 bases and J 4 bases, with 12 bases left between them. CDR3 residues: CASSLSGDSYEQYF. Written as DNA, the CDR3 is TGTGCCAGCAGCTTATCGGGCGACAGTTACGAGCAGTACTTC.

This clonotype was seen many times. This rearrangement joins TRBV7-9 to TRBJ2-5; 8 positions agree with TRBD2. J gave up 13 bases and V 2 bases, and 6 bases lay outside the gene matches. The CDR3 loop spans 12 amino acids. Germline V gives CDR1 SEHNR, CDR2 FQNEAQ (reference sequence). Here the CDR3 DNA reads TGTGCCAGCAGCTTAAGCGGGGGAGTTCGGTACTTC. Translating it yields CASSLSGGVRYF.

J is TRBJ2-3 and V is TRBV20-1; no clear D gene. Trimming removed 4 bases at V and 2 bases at J, with 19 bases between. The germline CDR1 and CDR2 sequences are DFQATT and SNEGSKA (reference sequence). The CDR3 is made up of 16 amino acids. The CDR3 DNA follows: TGCAGTGCTATGATACTTCGTAGCCTAGTCACAGATACGCAGTATTTT. It encodes CSAMILRSLVTDTQYF.

This clonotype was seen a few times. V gene TRBV20-1 combines with J gene TRBJ2-1, with TRBD1 as a possible D gene (6 bases). The germline V gene encodes CDR1 DFQATT and CDR2 SNEGSKA (reference sequence). The CDR3 contains 14 residues. The V gene lost 5 bases and the J gene lost 0 bases, with 11 bases spanning the gap. The CDR3 DNA sequence: TGCAGTGCTGAGAACAGGGTCTCCTACAATGAGCAGTTCTTC. It codes for CSAENRVSYNEQFF.